This TCR beta chain is drawn from a study of vaccination effects on CD4 cells after COVID-19. For the study at large: Early samples were taken at day +14, late at days +241, +227, +161. Study observations and caveats: Vaccine- and infection-induced clones showed marked clonal contraction late following vaccination.

Comments on this clone: What it binds is unknown.

Profiling relied on immunoSEQ multiplex PCR, and the TCRdb table lists in-frame clones only, not all of them. The table shows approximately 15,000 clones, with around three quarters occurring only once. This CDR3 contains 14 residues. The V end lost 2 bases, the J end lost 4 bases, and 12 bases lay between the germline ends. CDR1 and CDR2 (germline): SGHDT, YYEEEE. Expansion of antigen-specific CD4+ T cells with viral peptide pools was carried out by the ViraFEST assay before sequencing. A 10-day culture period preceded the isolation of CD4+ T cells. A positive SARS-CoV-2 PCR test fell between March and December 2020. Either the mRNA-1273 or the BNT162b2 vaccine was given to participants as two doses.

The TCR sequence derives from a human donor who had a prior SARS-CoV-2 infection. The chain employs TRBV5-6 and TRBJ1-2; D is unclear. Here the sequenced sample was CD4+ T cells from PBMCs cultured with SARS-CoV-2 spike peptides, taken after COVID-19 vaccination. CDR3 region: CASSFQSGSYGYTF. The CDR3 DNA reads TGTGCCAGCAGCTTCCAAAGCGGGTCCTATGGCTACACCTTC.